These 24 T cell receptor beta chains came from one sample sequenced in a study of breast tumors, draining lymph nodes, adjacent tissues (dated by TCRdb to the mid-2010s). Lymph node samples were obtained from the axillary draining lymph nodes of breast cancer patients. The library was built by means of multiplex PCR. Sequencing took place on an Illumina HiSeq 2000. The public reads were reanalyzed by TCRdb: fastp trimming at Q25, MiXCR alignment, in-frame beta chains only. Under each unique CDR3 protein, matching rows form one entry showing the most common genes and DNA. This sample comprises roughly 80,000 distinct CDR3 sequences, 15% to 20% of them detected only once. The top ten clones comprise about 2.4% of the sample. Sequencing was carried out using axillary lymph node tissue. Receptors were obtained from a female donor with breast cancer. Some clones in this sample may be carry-over from other donors' samples.

This clonotype was counted many times. This rearrangement joins TRBV4-2 to TRBJ2-2, with 9 bases matching TRBD2. The CDR3 covers 16 residues. V gave up 4 bases and J gave up 1 base; unmatched junction bases: 4. Germline V gene lookup returns CDR1 LGHNA and CDR2 YNFKEQ. The CDR3 DNA reads TGTGCCAGCAGCCTAGCGGGAGCCGGGAACACCGGGGAGCTGTTTTTT. Translating gives CASSLAGAGNTGELFF.

This clonotype showed up many times. The chain has TRBV19 and TRBJ2-3, with 8 bases lining up with TRBD2. Losses at the gene ends were 0 bases for V and 0 bases for J; bases not matched to a gene: 5. The CDR3 contains 17 residues. Germline V gene data show CDR1 as LNHDA and CDR2 as SQIVND (reference sequence). The CDR3 DNA sequence: TGTGCCAGTAGTATAGAGAGGCCTAGCGGGAGCACAGATACGCAGTATTTT. Translation gives CASSIERPSGSTDTQYF.

This clonotype was recorded many times. CDR3 sequence reads: CASSEWTGGPSYEQYF. The DNA for the CDR3 is TGTGCCAGCAGTGAATGGACAGGGGGACCCTCCTACGAGCAGTACTTC. The chain recombines TRBV25-1 with TRBJ2-7; TRBD1 matches at 10 bases. This CDR3 spans 16 amino acids. Germline-derived CDR1 and CDR2 are MGHDK and SYGVNS. V shed 1 base, J shed 0 bases, and the junction held 3 bases outside the gene matches.

This clonotype was detected ten times or more. V and J are TRBV7-2 and TRBJ2-5; D is undetermined. The V and J ends lost 1 base and 4 bases respectively, with 7 bases between them. The CDR3 sequence is 13 residues long. Germline V gene lookup returns CDR1 SGHTA and CDR2 FQGNSA. The CDR3 sequence: CASSLGVTETQYF. CDR3 nucleotides: TGTGCCAGCAGCTTAGGGGTGACAGAGACCCAGTACTTC.

In this sample, this clonotype turned up many times. The chain joins TRBV4-2 to TRBJ2-3; 9 bases agree with TRBD2. Germline loops: CDR1 LGHNA, CDR2 YNFKEQ. V was pared by 1 base and J by 6 bases, with 5 bases of the junction left unmatched. This CDR3 has 15 residues. This CDR3 reads CASSQGAGGPDTQYF. The CDR3 region has the DNA TGTGCCAGCAGCCAAGGGGCGGGAGGGCCGGATACGCAGTATTTT.

This clonotype was counted at least ten times. This rearrangement joins TRBV11-2 to TRBJ2-1; 7 bases match TRBD1. The J segment lost 3 bases and the V segment lost 5 bases, leaving 4 bases of the junction unmatched. The germline V gene encodes CDR1 SGHAT and CDR2 FQNNGV. The CDR3 consists of 14 residues. The CDR3 loop reads CASSGRDSYNEQFF. The CDR3 DNA follows: TGTGCCAGCAGCGGCCGGGACAGCTACAATGAGCAGTTCTTC. The full variable domain, its missing parts supplied by reference TRBV11-2 and TRBJ2-1, is EAGVAQSPRYKIIEKRQSVAFWCNPISGHATLYWYQQILGQGPKLLIQFQNNGVVDDSQLPKDRFSAERLKGVDSTLKIQPAKLEDSAVYLCASSGRDSYNEQFFGPGTRLTVL.

Concerning this clonotype: The conserved closing phenylalanine or tryptophan is absent in this CDR3, likely reflecting a read error. This chain joins TRBV30 and TRBJ1-4; 8 nucleotides match TRBD1. This CDR3 region has 14 residues. CDR1 and CDR2 (germline): GTSNPN, SVGIG (reference sequence). Trimming removed 5 bases from V and 11 bases from J; junction bases left unmatched: 13. The CDR3 reads CAWGLGQGAKKLFY. The CDR3, as DNA: TGTGCCTGGGGATTGGGGCAGGGGGCGAAGAAACTGTTTTAT.

About this clonotype itself: One base away lies a much larger clone, so this may be a sequencing read error. This chain uses TRBV5-6 with TRBJ2-3, with D perhaps TRBD2 (6 bases). CDR1 and CDR2 from the germline V gene are SGHDT and YYEEEE. This CDR3 comprises 14 residues. V lost 4 bases and J lost 4, with 13 bases in between. Here the CDR3 DNA reads TGTGCCAGCAGCCTCATTGGGGGGTCAGATACGCAGTATTTT. It translates to CASSLIGGSDTQYF. The entire variable domain, with the rest obtained from reference TRBV5-6 and TRBJ2-3, is as follows: DAGVTQSPTHLIKTRGQQVTLRCSPKSGHDTVSWYQQALGQGPQFIFQYYEEEERQRGNFPDRFSGHQFPNYSSELNVNALLLGDSALYLCASSLIGGSDTQYFGPGTRLTVL.

In its sample, this clonotype was seen many times. The chain couples TRBV20-1 to TRBJ1-2; D possibly corresponds to TRBD1 (6 bases). Germline-derived CDR1 and CDR2 are DFQATT and SNEGSKA (reference sequence). V gave up 6 bases and J gave up 3 bases, with 11 bases separating them. The CDR3 has 12 residues. The CDR3 loop is CSASRGDYGYTF. The CDR3 DNA follows: TGCAGTGCCAGCAGGGGAGACTATGGCTACACCTTC.

The CDR3 spells CSARETGLEPQHF. The CDR3, as DNA: TGCAGTGCTAGAGAGACAGGTTTGGAGCCCCAGCATTTT. V usage is TRBV20-1 and J usage is TRBJ1-5; D is possibly TRBD1 (6 bases). The CDR3 is made up of 13 amino acids. V was clipped by 0 bases and J by 8 bases, with 11 bases between them. Germline V lookup: CDR1 DFQATT, CDR2 SNEGSKA (reference sequence).

This clonotype was detected ten times or more. The chain combines TRBV7-8 with TRBJ1-2, with D perhaps TRBD1 (6 bases). Trimming removed 1 base from V and 4 bases from J, with 10 bases in between. The CDR3 is 14 residues long. Germline-derived CDR1 and CDR2 are SGHVS and FQNEAQ. CDR3 nucleotides: TGTGCCAGCAGCTTAGGGGGGCGCCTCTATGGCTACACCTTC. Residues: CASSLGGRLYGYTF.

This clonotype was picked up a small number of times. An end of the junction does not agree with germline; a read error may underlie this. J is TRBJ1-4 and V is TRBV7-8; D is undetermined. CDR1 SGHVS and CDR2 FQNEAQ come from the germline V gene. The length of the CDR3 is 16 residues. This chain's CDR3 is CASSPKTSRVDEELFF. The CDR3 DNA sequence: TGTGCCAGCAGCCCGAAAACCTCCCGGGTAGATGAAGAACTGTTTTTT.

Many counts were recorded for this clonotype. This chain links TRBV5-1 with TRBJ2-5; 12 bases align to TRBD1. The CDR3 has 16 amino acids. J was trimmed by 5 bases and V by 1 base; bases with no gene match: 6. CDR1 is SGHRS, CDR2 YFSETQ, per germline. Here the CDR3 reads CASSLSGTGGGETQYF. In DNA, the CDR3 is TGCGCCAGCAGCTTGTCTGGGACAGGGGGCGGTGAGACCCAGTACTTC.

To note about this clonotype: The conserved final phenylalanine or tryptophan is absent from the CDR3, which likely points to a read error. The chain uses TRBV24-1 and TRBJ2-1; 7 nucleotides align to TRBD1. The germline V gene has CDR1 KGHDR and CDR2 SFDVKD. CDR3 length: 16 amino acids. J was trimmed by 3 bases and V by 3 bases; bases with no gene match: 7. CDR3 protein: CATSDRTGYFYNEQFL. CDR3 bases: TGTGCCACCAGTGATCGGACAGGATACTTCTACAATGAGCAGTTCCTC.

In the case of this clonotype: A read error may explain this, as a much larger clone is one base away. The chain is built from TRBV6-5 and TRBJ2-1, with TRBD2 identical over 12 bases. This CDR3 has 17 residues. Germline V gene data show CDR1 as MNHEY and CDR2 as SVGAGI. CDR3 sequence reads: CASCYSSRLAGEVEQFF. The CDR3, as DNA: TGTGCCAGCTGTTACTCTTCCCGACTAGCGGGAGAGGTTGAGCAGTTCTTC.

A word on this clonotype: A much larger clone is a single base away; this may be a read error. The chain links TRBV4-1 to TRBJ2-1; 10 positions match TRBD1. J gave up 4 bases and V 4 bases, and 4 bases lay outside the gene matches. This CDR3 comprises 15 residues. The germline CDR1 and CDR2 sequences are MGHRA and YSYEKL. Here the CDR3 reads CASSRGTGVYNEQFF. The CDR3 DNA reads as TGCGCCAGCAGCCGAGGGACAGGGGTATACAATGAGCAGTTCTTC.

This clonotype is a singleton in its sample. One end of the junction does not line up with germline, which may come from a read error. CDR3 in DNA: TGCAGTGCAACGGACCACCAAGACACCCTGTACTTC. Amino acids: CSATDHQDTLYF. The chain combines TRBV20-1 with TRBJ2-5; D ambiguous. CDR3 length equals 12 residues. Germline V lookup: CDR1 DFQATT, CDR2 SNEGSKA (reference sequence).

This chain joins TRBV18 and TRBJ2-7; possibly TRBD2 for D (8 bases). The CDR3 is made up of 14 amino acids. V shed 6 bases and J shed 5 bases, with 17 bases lying between them. Germline lookup yields CDR1 KGHSH and CDR2 LQKENI. The CDR3 DNA sequence: TGTGCCAGCTCTAGCGGGACAGCCACCAACGAGCAGTACTTC. This encodes CASSSGTATNEQYF.

This clonotype occurred many times. The gene calls are TRBV20-1 and TRBJ2-1; D remains ambiguous. In germline, CDR1 is DFQATT, CDR2 SNEGSKA (reference sequence). V was cut by 5 bases and J by 8 bases, with 22 bases left in between. This CDR3 has 15 amino acids. CDR3 sequence (DNA): TGCAGTGCTTATCGGACCGGAAGAAATTCGTATGAGCAGTTCTTC. Its protein product is CSAYRTGRNSYEQFF.

This clonotype appeared many times. The chain has TRBV12-3 or TRBV12-4 and TRBJ2-5; the match to TRBD1 covers 8 bases. Trimming at V came to 6 bases and at J to 4 bases, leaving 1 base not matched to a gene. The CDR3 has 12 residues. CDR3 in DNA: TGTGCCAGCAGCCAGGGGGCAGAGACCCAGTACTTC. Its translation: CASSQGAETQYF.

Details on this clonotype: A much larger clone lies one base from this, so it may be a read error. V is TRBV12-3 or TRBV12-4 and J is TRBJ2-3; D might be TRBD1 (6 bases). The CDR3 sequence is 15 residues long. V was cut by 6 bases and J by 5 bases, with 18 bases left in between. The CDR3 loop reads CASRQRGTQKDTQYF. The CDR3 DNA is TGTGCCAGCAGACAAAGAGGGACACAAAAAGATACGCAGTATTTT.

In regard to this clonotype: Since a much larger clone is just one base distant, this may be a read error. The chain joins TRBV3-1 to TRBJ2-7, with 9 nucleotides matching TRBD2. Germline V CDR1 and CDR2: LGHDT, YNNKEL (reference sequence). The CDR3 loop spans 15 amino acids. This chain's CDR3 is CASGQAIAGVGEQYF. Written as DNA, the CDR3 is TGTGCCAGCGGCCAAGCAATAGCGGGAGTGGGGGAGCAGTACTTC.

Concerning this clonotype: One base away lies a much larger clone, so this may be a sequencing read error. No conserved phenylalanine or tryptophan ends this CDR3, so it is likely a read error. This chain links TRBV19 with TRBJ2-5; a weak D match, TRBD1 (5 bases). V lost 3 bases, J lost 7 bases, and 9 bases lay in between. The CDR3 runs 12 residues. Germline CDR1 and CDR2: LNHDA and SQIVND (reference sequence). The DNA for the CDR3 is TGTGCCAGTAGTATTACTCAGGGGACCCAGTACCTC. Translation gives CASSITQGTQYL.

The table lists this clonotype with many counts. The chain recombines TRBV20-1 with TRBJ2-3; 13 bases match TRBD2. Germline-derived CDR1 and CDR2 are DFQATT and SNEGSKA (reference sequence). The CDR3 loop spans 16 amino acids. After removal of 1 base from V and 5 bases from J, the junction contained 6 bases not matched to a gene. The CDR3: CSARGTSGSTRDTQYF. The CDR3, as DNA: TGCAGTGCTAGAGGGACTAGCGGGAGTACCCGAGATACGCAGTATTTT.